This passage covers 18 T cell receptor beta chains from one sample sequenced in a study of blood T cell repertoires in COVID-19. The repertoire was sequenced with immunoSEQ multiplex PCR; TCRdb's copy has only in-frame clones and lacks some. The table records approximately 670,000 clones, over 80% of them present only once. The specimen was peripheral blood. These receptors all come from a woman between 18 and 29 years old with acute or convalescent COVID-19.

This sequence joins TRBV5-1 and TRBJ2-3; weak D call: TRBD2 (5 bases). V was pared by 4 bases and J by 0 bases, with 9 bases between. This CDR3 is 14 amino acids long. CDR1 and CDR2 from the germline V gene are SGHRS and YFSETQ. The CDR3 loop is CASSLGESTDTQYF. CDR3 nucleotides: TGCGCCAGCAGCCTCGGGGAAAGCACAGATACGCAGTATTTT.

The V and J genes are TRBV13 and TRBJ2-5; 8 bases align to TRBD2. V shed 5 bases, J shed 4 bases, and the junction held 9 bases outside the gene matches. The CDR3 totals 15 residues. Germline V CDR1 and CDR2: PRHDT, FYEKMQ (reference sequence). The CDR3: CASSPGGSPTETQYF. The CDR3 DNA follows: TGTGCCAGCAGCCCGGGGGGGTCCCCCACAGAGACCCAGTACTTC.

This sequence joins TRBV30 and TRBJ1-2; the match to TRBD1 covers 7 bases. CDR1 and CDR2 from the germline V gene are GTSNPN and SVGIG (reference sequence). This CDR3 has 13 residues. Trimming took 3 bases from V and 5 from J; bases not matched to a gene: 6. The CDR3: CAWRSQGNYGYTF. Written as DNA, the CDR3 is TGTGCCTGGAGATCACAGGGGAATTATGGCTACACCTTC.

The genes are TRBV11-3 and TRBJ2-7; 13 bases match TRBD2. Trimming cost V 5 bases and J 5 bases; bases outside gene matches: 6. Germline V gives CDR1 SGHNT, CDR2 YENEEA. CDR3 length: 15 amino acids. CDR3 region: CASSPGTSGIDEQYF. CDR3 in DNA: TGTGCCAGCAGCCCGGGGACTAGCGGGATCGACGAGCAGTACTTC.

The gene calls are TRBV6-5 and TRBJ1-2; TRBD1 matches at 8 bases. The germline V gene has CDR1 MNHEY and CDR2 SVGAGI. V lost 3 bases and J lost 8; bases outside the gene matches: 8. The CDR3 is made up of 14 amino acids. This CDR3 is CASSYHDRGEGYTF. The CDR3 nucleotides read TGTGCCAGCAGTTATCACGACAGGGGTGAGGGCTACACCTTC.

The chain has TRBV18 and TRBJ2-7; possibly TRBD1 for D (6 bases). Per the germline V gene, CDR1 is KGHSH and CDR2 is LQKENI. Between the trimmed V and J ends, which lost 5 bases and 0 bases, there was a span of 14 bases. CDR3 size: 15 residues. The CDR3 coding sequence is TGTGCCAGCTCATCTGACAGGTATTACTCCTACGAGCAGTACTTC. Protein: CASSSDRYYSYEQYF.

The V call is TRBV5-1, the J call TRBJ2-1, with 9 bases lining up with TRBD1. This CDR3 is built from 13 residues. Germline V gene data show CDR1 as SGHRS and CDR2 as YFSETQ. V shed 4 bases, J shed 9 bases, and the junction held 5 bases outside the gene matches. CDR3 coding DNA: TGCGCCAGCAGCCGGGACAGGGAAGGTGAGCAGTTCTTC. It codes for CASSRDREGEQFF.

CDR3 DNA sequence: TGTGCCAGCAAGGAGACGACAGGGGGCACTGAAGCTTTCTTT. Its translation: CASKETTGGTEAFF. The rearrangement links TRBV2 to TRBJ1-1, with TRBD1 matching 9 bases. V gave up 7 bases and J gave up 4 bases; unmatched junction bases: 7. Germline CDR1 reads SNHLY; CDR2 reads FYNNEI. The CDR3 has 14 residues. Full variable domain (rest looked up from reference TRBV2 and TRBJ1-1): EPEVTQTPSHQVTQMGQEVILRCVPISNHLYFYWYRQILGQKVEFLVSFYNNEISEKSEIFDDQFSVERPDGSNFTLKIRSTKLEDSAMYFCASKETTGGTEAFFGQGTRLTVV.

The CDR3, as DNA: TGTGCCAGCAGCGCAGGGGTTCGGGGCTACACCTTC. Amino acid sequence: CASSAGVRGYTF. The rearrangement joins TRBV9 to TRBJ1-2, with a weak D call TRBD1 (6 bases). The germline CDR1 and CDR2 sequences are SGDLS and YYNGEE. The ends were cut back, 3 bases at V and 8 bases at J, with 11 bases in the middle. The CDR3 is made up of 12 amino acids.

V gene TRBV7-9 combines with J gene TRBJ1-1; 8 nucleotides line up with TRBD1. This CDR3 spans 14 amino acids. In germline, CDR1 is SEHNR, CDR2 FQNEAQ (reference sequence). Trimming removed 3 bases from V and 1 base from J; junction bases left unmatched: 1. The CDR3 region has the DNA TGTGCCAGCAGCTTTACAGGGGGGAACACTGAAGCTTTCTTT. This encodes CASSFTGGNTEAFF.

In this sample, this clone turned up once. The gene calls are TRBV2 and TRBJ1-1; 10 bases agree with TRBD1. V gave up 8 bases and J gave up 1 base; unmatched junction bases: 13. CDR1 SNHLY and CDR2 FYNNEI come from the germline V gene. The CDR3 runs 17 residues. CDR3 sequence: CASVRQGASSWNTEAFF. CDR3 in DNA: TGTGCCAGCGTCCGACAGGGGGCTAGTTCGTGGAACACTGAAGCTTTCTTT.

The V gene is TRBV3-1 (or the pseudogene TRBV3-2), the J gene TRBJ2-1, with D possibly being TRBD2 (6 bases). The germline gives CDR1 LGHDT, CDR2 YNNKEL (reference sequence). This CDR3 spans 16 amino acids. The V gene lost 4 bases and the J gene lost 6 bases, with 19 bases spanning the gap. CDR3 sequence (DNA): TGTGCCAGCAGCCCCTCGCGGAGGGGCGGCCCCAATGAGCAGTTCTTC. It yields the protein CASSPSRRGGPNEQFF.

V and J are TRBV3-1 (or the pseudogene TRBV3-2) and TRBJ2-3; 11 positions agree with TRBD2. The CDR3 runs 17 residues. From germline, CDR1 is LGHDT and CDR2 YNNKEL (reference sequence). The trim removed 2 bases at V and 1 base at J, leaving 5 bases unmatched. The chain's CDR3 is CASSQTISGGGTDTQYF. CDR3 DNA: TGTGCCAGCAGCCAAACCATTAGCGGGGGGGGCACAGATACGCAGTATTTT.

Here the CDR3 DNA reads TGTGCCAGCAGCTTAAAGGGACAGGGCGGCTCTGGGGCCAACGTCCTGACTTTC. It translates to CASSLKGQGGSGANVLTF. The chain has TRBV7-2 and TRBJ2-6, with 9 positions matching TRBD1. The CDR3 totals 18 residues. Losses at the gene ends were 2 bases for V and 0 bases for J; bases not matched to a gene: 5. Germline lookup yields CDR1 SGHTA and CDR2 FQGNSA. The full variable domain, its missing parts supplied by reference TRBV7-2 and TRBJ2-6, is GAGVSQSPSNKVTEKGKDVELRCDPISGHTALYWYRQSLGQGLEFLIYFQGNSAPDKSGLPSDRFSAERTGGSVSTLTIQRTQQEDSAVYLCASSLKGQGGSGANVLTFGAGSRLTVL.

The chain carries TRBV6-2 or TRBV6-3 and TRBJ2-7; 8 positions agree with TRBD1. The CDR3 runs to 16 residues. Germline V CDR1 and CDR2: MNHEY, SVGEGT. V lost 4 bases and J lost 4; bases outside the gene matches: 12. The CDR3 protein is CASSFAVSHRGYEQYF. The CDR3 bases are TGTGCCAGCAGTTTCGCAGTCAGTCACAGGGGGTACGAGCAGTACTTC.

This chain uses TRBV7-2 with TRBJ1-6; TRBD1 agrees at 8 bases. CDR1 is SGHTA and CDR2 is FQGNSA in the germline V gene. With V trimmed by 4 bases and J by 0 bases, 5 bases remained unmatched. This CDR3 contains 17 residues. For the CDR3, the DNA is TGTGCCAGCAGCTCCAGGACAGGGAGCTCCTATAATTCACCCCTCCACTTT. It yields the protein CASSSRTGSSYNSPLHF.

V usage is TRBV7-8 and J usage is TRBJ1-3; 9 nucleotides match TRBD1. The ends lost 5 bases at V and 3 bases at J; junction bases unmatched: 8. Germline values: CDR1 SGHVS, CDR2 FQNEAQ. The CDR3 covers 16 residues. The CDR3 loop reads CASSARNRGLGNTIYF. CDR3 coding DNA: TGTGCCAGCAGCGCCCGGAACAGGGGGCTTGGAAACACCATATATTTT. Using reference TRBV7-8 and TRBJ1-3 for the parts outside the CDR3, the full variable domain is GAGVSQSPRYKVAKRGQDVALRCDPISGHVSLFWYQQALGQGPEFLTYFQNEAQLDKSGLPSDRFFAERPEGSVSTLKIQRTQQEDSAVYLCASSARNRGLGNTIYFGEGSWLTVV.

The J gene is TRBJ1-3, the V gene TRBV6-7, with D tentatively TRBD1 (6 bases). TRBV6-7 carries the ORF label, with uncertain function. The CDR3 extends over 12 amino acids. The ends were cut back, 6 bases at V and 4 bases at J, with 7 bases in the middle. CDR3 sequence reads: CASRDSGNTIYF. In DNA form, the CDR3 reads TGTGCCAGCAGGGACAGCGGAAACACCATATATTTT.